The 26 T cell receptor beta chains listed next were all sequenced from one sample in a study of CD8 T cell repertoires and HIV-1 epitope variants. This table comes from immunoSEQ multiplex PCR, and its TCRdb copy is limited to in-frame clones, with some not included. The table includes under 7,000 clones, about 66% detected once. Their target antigens are unknown. Sequencing used cultured CD8+ T cells derived from PBMCs. The receptor source for this set is a male donor with HIV.

The gene calls are TRBV6-4 and TRBJ1-1; a possible D gene is TRBD1 (6 bases). CDR1 MRHNA and CDR2 SNTAGT come from the germline V gene. The CDR3 spans 13 residues. The V end lost 4 bases, the J end lost 9 bases, and 15 bases lay between the germline ends. CDR3 nucleotide sequence: TGTGCCAGCAGTGTCGATCAACAGGGAAAAGCTTTCTTT. Translated: CASSVDQQGKAFF.

This CDR3 reads CSVGGPGQGTYGYTF. CDR3 nucleotide sequence: TGCAGCGTTGGGGGCCCGGGACAGGGAACCTATGGCTACACCTTC. This chain joins TRBV29-1 and TRBJ1-2; 9 bases match TRBD1. The germline V gene has CDR1 SQVTM and CDR2 ANQGSEA. Unmatched junction bases numbered 10, after V lost 4 bases and J lost 4 bases. This CDR3 spans 15 amino acids.

This clone turned up a few times. The V and J genes are TRBV4-1 and TRBJ1-1, with D hard to call. Germline V lookup: CDR1 MGHRA, CDR2 YSYEKL. Trimming shortened V by 1 base and J by 4 bases, and 7 bases separated the two germline ends. This CDR3 region has 13 residues. As DNA, the CDR3 is TGCGCCAGCAGCCAAGGAGGGAGCACTGAAGCTTTCTTT. Encoded protein: CASSQGGSTEAFF.

The CDR3 is CASSYSISGELFF. The CDR3, as DNA: TGTGCCAGCAGTTACTCAATAAGCGGGGAGCTGTTTTTT. This chain connects TRBV6-6 to TRBJ2-2; no reliable D call. Per the germline V gene, CDR1 is MNHNY and CDR2 is SVGAGI (reference sequence). Deletions cut 0 bases from V and 7 bases from J, with 6 bases between. This CDR3 is built from 13 residues.

The chain links TRBV30 to TRBJ2-5, with a tentative D call TRBD2 (6 bases). The CDR3 runs 17 residues. Germline CDR1 and CDR2: GTSNPN and SVGIG (reference sequence). The V and J ends lost 0 bases and 2 bases respectively, with 19 bases between them. CDR3 sequence reads: CAWSVRTPGDPQETQYF. For the CDR3, the DNA is TGTGCCTGGAGTGTACGTACCCCGGGGGACCCACAAGAGACCCAGTACTTC.

This clone is large within its sample. The chain uses TRBV14 and TRBJ1-1; 7 bases agree with TRBD1. The CDR3 runs 11 residues. The germline CDR1 and CDR2 sequences are SGHDN and FVKESK. With V trimmed by 3 bases and J by 11 bases, 3 bases remained unmatched. The CDR3 region is CASSQSGGAFF. In nucleotides, the CDR3 is TGTGCCAGCAGCCAGTCAGGGGGGGCTTTCTTT.

This clone was seen a single time. The rearrangement links TRBV7-8 to TRBJ1-1; D ambiguous. This CDR3 is 13 amino acids long. V was cut by 5 bases and J by 4 bases, with 11 bases left in between. The V gene's germline CDR1 is SGHVS and CDR2 FQNEAQ. CDR3 residues: CASSATQSTEAFF. CDR3 sequence (DNA): TGTGCCAGCAGCGCAACACAAAGCACTGAAGCTTTCTTT.

This chain uses TRBV19 with TRBJ1-5; the match to TRBD1 covers 10 bases. The CDR3 runs 14 residues. The junction had 7 bases not matched to a gene; V was cut back by 9 bases and J by 5 bases. CDR1 and CDR2 from the germline V gene are LNHDA and SQIVND (reference sequence). This CDR3 is CASRGTGEHQPQHF. The CDR3 nucleotides read TGTGCCAGCAGGGGGACAGGGGAGCATCAGCCCCAGCATTTT.

The chain couples TRBV30 to TRBJ2-7; 10 bases are a match to TRBD1. This CDR3 region has 14 residues. After removal of 2 bases from V and 5 bases from J, the junction contained 6 bases not matched to a gene. The germline V gene encodes CDR1 GTSNPN and CDR2 SVGIG (reference sequence). The CDR3 DNA is TGTGCCTGGAGTACCGGGACAGGGGCGAACGAGCAGTACTTC. It specifies CAWSTGTGANEQYF.

The chain carries TRBV19 and TRBJ2-5; D is unresolved. With 1 base removed from V and 5 bases from J, the gap between germline ends came to 8 bases. From germline, CDR1 is LNHDA and CDR2 SQIVND (reference sequence). The CDR3 sequence is 13 residues long. This chain's CDR3 is CASSIVAWETQYF. CDR3 sequence (DNA): TGTGCCAGTAGTATAGTAGCATGGGAGACCCAGTACTTC.

The genes are TRBV28 and TRBJ1-2; 8 positions agree with TRBD1. Trimming removed 6 bases from V and 8 bases from J; junction bases left unmatched: 8. Germline lookup yields CDR1 MDHEN and CDR2 SYDVKM. The CDR3 extends over 13 amino acids. The CDR3 here is CASSWTGSEGYTF. CDR3 coding DNA: TGTGCCAGCAGCTGGACAGGGTCGGAAGGCTACACCTTC.

The chain uses TRBV7-9 and TRBJ2-1; D is ambiguous. The germline V gene has CDR1 SEHNR and CDR2 FQNEAQ (reference sequence). Between the trimmed V and J ends, which lost 5 bases and 7 bases, there was a span of 9 bases. The CDR3 length is 12 residues. The CDR3 DNA is TGTGCCAGCAGCCCCCTCTGGAATGAGCAGTTCTTC. It yields the protein CASSPLWNEQFF.

This clone has just a few counts. The chain employs TRBV27 and TRBJ1-5; D is unresolved. The V end was cut by 2 bases, the J end by 0 bases, with 8 bases between. Germline lookup yields CDR1 MNHEY and CDR2 SMNVEV (reference sequence). There are 15 residues in the CDR3. This CDR3 reads CASSLDGDSNQPQHF. CDR3 sequence (DNA): TGTGCCAGCAGTTTAGACGGAGATAGCAATCAGCCCCAGCATTTT.

This clone was found once. The V gene is TRBV7-2, the J gene TRBJ2-1; 7 bases line up with TRBD2. The CDR3 covers 14 residues. V shed 5 bases, J shed 1 base, and the junction held 2 bases outside the gene matches. Per the germline V gene, CDR1 is SGHTA and CDR2 is FQGNSA. This chain's CDR3 is CASSLSGSYNEQFF. The CDR3 bases are TGTGCCAGCAGCCTTAGCGGGTCCTACAATGAGCAGTTCTTC.

The chain has TRBV5-1 and TRBJ1-2; 8 bases match TRBD1. The CDR3 length is 13 residues. The trim removed 0 bases at V and 6 bases at J, leaving 1 base unmatched. Germline assignment: CDR1 SGHRS and CDR2 YFSETQ. Here the CDR3 DNA reads TGCGCCAGCAGCTTGGCGACAGGGGATGGCTACACCTTC. Translation: CASSLATGDGYTF.

The chain couples TRBV2 to TRBJ2-7, with TRBD1 identical over 8 bases. Per the germline V gene, CDR1 is SNHLY and CDR2 is FYNNEI. The CDR3 spans 16 residues. Trimming took 8 bases from V and 0 from J; bases not matched to a gene: 12. The CDR3 DNA reads as TGTGCCAGCGGGGCCGGACAGGGTCAGTCCTCCTACGAGCAGTACTTC. It translates to CASGAGQGQSSYEQYF.

This clone was seen a few times. The rearrangement uses TRBV6-5 and TRBJ2-7; 7 nucleotides line up with TRBD2. Germline CDR1 is MNHEY and CDR2 is SVGAGI. The trim removed 2 bases at V and 6 bases at J, leaving 1 base unmatched. This CDR3 is 12 amino acids long. The CDR3 region is CASSYGGGEQYF. The CDR3 DNA is TGTGCCAGCAGTTACGGGGGGGGCGAGCAGTACTTC.

J is TRBJ1-1 and V is TRBV4-3; 8 nucleotides match TRBD1. Germline CDR1 is LGHNA and CDR2 is YSLEER. V lost 4 bases, J lost 4 bases, and 2 bases stayed unmatched. The CDR3 runs to 13 residues. The CDR3 protein is CASSPTGVTEAFF. The CDR3 coding sequence is TGCGCCAGCAGCCCGACAGGGGTCACTGAAGCTTTCTTT.

The table lists this clone with a few counts. The rearrangement uses TRBV6-7 and TRBJ1-4, with 10 bases lining up with TRBD1. TRBV6-7 belongs to the ORF category, with a function that is uncertain. J lost 10 bases, V lost 2 bases, and 4 bases had no gene match. The CDR3 is made up of 14 amino acids. CDR3 loop: CASSYIDRGRKLFF. CDR3 nucleotide sequence: TGTGCCAGCAGTTACATCGACAGGGGGCGAAAACTGTTTTTT.

The chain carries TRBV6-5 and TRBJ2-1; tentative D call: TRBD2 (7 bases). The germline V gene has CDR1 MNHEY and CDR2 SVGAGI. V lost 0 bases and J 4 bases, leaving 13 bases between the germline ends. The CDR3 has 16 residues. CDR3 residues: CASSYSKGGPYNEQFF. CDR3 sequence (DNA): TGTGCCAGCAGTTACTCGAAGGGGGGGCCATACAATGAGCAGTTCTTC.

The chain carries TRBV9 and TRBJ2-3; 9 nucleotides line up with TRBD2. This CDR3 comprises 16 residues. Trimming removed 4 bases from V and 7 bases from J; junction bases left unmatched: 13. Looked up from germline, CDR1 is SGDLS and CDR2 is YYNGEE. This CDR3 is CASSLGSGSLYNTQYF. The CDR3 nucleotides are TGTGCCAGCAGCCTCGGTAGCGGGAGTCTTTATAATACGCAGTATTTT.

This clone was seen only once. CDR3 in DNA: TGTGCCAGCAGCCAGGGGGGCGGATCTGAAGCTTTCTTT. This translates into CASSQGGGSEAFF. The V and J genes are TRBV7-2 and TRBJ1-1; 7 nucleotides line up with TRBD1. The junction had 6 bases not matched to a gene; V was cut back by 5 bases and J by 6 bases. The CDR3 runs to 13 residues. The germline gives CDR1 SGHTA, CDR2 FQGNSA.

By share of the sample, this clone is medium-sized (0.01 to 0.1%). This chain links TRBV11-2 with TRBJ1-5; the D gene is possibly TRBD1 (5 bases). Germline CDR1 SGHAT, CDR2 FQNNGV. V was shortened by 5 bases and J by 6 bases, with 14 bases between the two germline ends. The CDR3 length is 14 residues. The CDR3 DNA sequence: TGTGCCAGCAGCAGGGACCAGGAGGGTCAGCCCCAGCATTTT. Amino acids: CASSRDQEGQPQHF.

There are a few counts of this clone. V is TRBV19 and J is TRBJ2-7; D unresolved. The CDR3 length is 13 residues. Trimming cost V 2 bases and J 0 bases, with 5 bases left between them. Germline values: CDR1 LNHDA, CDR2 SQIVND (reference sequence). The DNA of the CDR3 is TGTGCCAGTAGTATAAGCATCTCCTACGAGCAGTACTTC. It translates to CASSISISYEQYF.

This clone is medium-sized within its sample. V and J are TRBV19 and TRBJ2-7; 10 nucleotides line up with TRBD2. The germline CDR1 and CDR2 sequences are LNHDA and SQIVND (reference sequence). The J segment lost 1 base and the V segment lost 5 bases, leaving 17 bases of the junction unmatched. The CDR3 is 19 residues long. The CDR3 DNA reads as TGTGCCAGTAGTCCTCCTAGCGGGGGCCATCTCTTTAATTCCTACGAGCAGTACTTC. Encoded protein: CASSPPSGGHLFNSYEQYF.

J is TRBJ1-1 and V is TRBV28; D possibly corresponds to TRBD1 (6 bases). CDR1 and CDR2 (germline): MDHEN, SYDVKM. CDR3 length equals 14 residues. V lost 4 bases and J lost 3, with 12 bases in between. The CDR3 DNA sequence: TGTGCCAGCAGTTCCAGGGGAGGGGACACTGAAGCTTTCTTT. This codes for CASSSRGGDTEAFF.